These 12 T cell receptor beta chains came from one sample sequenced in a study of blood T cells in healthy people across ages. Then a second PCR, running roughly 6 to 12 cycles, was carried out with a sample-barcoded 5' primer and a J-beta primer mix. One entry per CDR3 protein results from TCRdb running MiXCR on the 5' RACE reads. The data show 590,000 or so distinct CDR3 sequences, approximately 30% seen once. The source material was blood. The receptors come from a woman older than 75 in good health.

This chain uses TRBV5-1 with TRBJ1-4; D might be TRBD1 (5 bases). Per germline, CDR1 SGHRS and CDR2 YFSETQ. CDR3 size: 14 residues. V lost 2 bases and J lost 8, with 13 bases in between. The CDR3 DNA sequence: TGCGCCAGCAGCTTATGGGGGGTCGGAGAAAAACTGTTTTTT. Encoded protein: CASSLWGVGEKLFF.

This clonotype was counted at least ten times. The gene calls are TRBV18 and TRBJ2-7, with 9 bases identical to TRBD1. Germline CDR1 and CDR2: KGHSH and LQKENI. CDR3 length equals 15 residues. The junction had 7 bases not matched to a gene; V was cut back by 4 bases and J by 3 bases. The CDR3 reads CASSRGQGRGYEQYF. CDR3 DNA sequence: TGTGCCAGCTCACGAGGACAGGGGAGAGGCTACGAGCAGTACTTC.

This sequence joins TRBV27 and TRBJ2-7; TRBD1 agrees at 11 bases. The J call may be mistaken, given a closer DNA end match to TRBJ2-4. The CDR3 consists of 16 residues. Germline assignment: CDR1 MNHEY and CDR2 SMNVEV (reference sequence). The CDR3 DNA follows: TGTGCCAGCAGTTTAAACCTTCCGGGACAGGGGGACATTCAGTACTTC. This translates into CASSLNLPGQGDIQYF.

In this sample, this clonotype turned up many times. The CDR3 DNA is TGTGCCAGCACTCAGGGACAGGGGTCCAATGAGCAGTTCTTC. Residues: CASTQGQGSNEQFF. The rearrangement links TRBV2 to TRBJ2-1; 10 bases line up with TRBD1. Germline V CDR1 and CDR2: SNHLY, FYNNEI. CDR3 length: 14 residues. J lost 6 bases, V lost 7 bases, and 6 bases had no gene match.

V and J are TRBV7-9 and TRBJ2-7, with TRBD2 matching 8 bases. Matching the DNA end better, TRBJ2-5 makes the J call doubtful. Germline V gene sequence: CDR1 SEHNR, CDR2 FQNEAQ (reference sequence). The CDR3 totals 16 residues. CDR3: CASSPGGSGARETQYF. The CDR3 nucleotides read TGTGCCAGCAGCCCCGGAGGTAGCGGGGCAAGAGAGACCCAGTACTTC.

In this sample, this clonotype turned up a few times. The chain joins TRBV7-8 to TRBJ2-2; TRBD1 might be the D (6 bases). This CDR3 region has 14 residues. Germline-derived CDR1 and CDR2 are SGHVS and FQNEAQ. V lost 5 bases and J 7 bases, leaving 14 bases between the germline ends. The CDR3 sequence: CASSQGSGIGELFF. As DNA, the CDR3 is TGTGCCAGCAGCCAGGGGTCGGGTATCGGGGAGCTGTTTTTT.

The chain combines TRBV5-1 with TRBJ2-1; 7 bases match TRBD1. The CDR3 is 16 amino acids. Trimming cost V 1 base and J 7 bases; bases outside gene matches: 11. Germline CDR1 reads SGHRS; CDR2 reads YFSETQ. The CDR3 bases are TGCGCCAGCAGCTTGCGGCTAGTACAGGGGTGGAATGAGCAGTTCTTC. It translates to CASSLRLVQGWNEQFF.

Ten or more counts support this clonotype. The chain is built from TRBV6-1 and TRBJ2-5; no reliable D call. This CDR3 has 14 amino acids. Germline V gene data show CDR1 as MNHNS and CDR2 as SASEGT. The V end was cut by 2 bases, the J end by 5 bases, with 12 bases between. The CDR3 is CASSERQKGETQYF. CDR3 bases: TGTGCCAGCAGTGAACGGCAGAAAGGGGAGACCCAGTACTTC.

This clonotype was recorded a few times. The chain employs TRBV7-6 and TRBJ2-2; 7 nucleotides align to TRBD1. Trimming cost V 5 bases and J 0 bases; bases outside gene matches: 9. Germline CDR1 SGHVS, CDR2 FNYEAQ. This CDR3 is built from 17 residues. CDR3 sequence: CASSKTGFGPNTGELFF. CDR3 sequence (DNA): TGTGCCAGCAGCAAGACAGGGTTCGGGCCGAACACCGGGGAGCTGTTTTTT.

Comments on this clonotype: With a much larger clone just one base away, this may be a read error. V and J are TRBV5-1 and TRBJ1-4; a weak D match, TRBD1 (5 bases). This CDR3 is 14 amino acids long. Looked up from germline, CDR1 is SGHRS and CDR2 is YFSETQ. The CDR3 sequence: CASTGGRANKKLFF. CDR3 bases: TGCGCCAGTACAGGAGGGCGGGCTAATAAAAAACTGTTTTTT.

The chain carries TRBV6-1 and TRBJ1-2; a weak D match, TRBD1 (5 bases). Trimming pared 0 bases from V and 2 bases from J, leaving 7 bases between. Germline CDR1 reads MNHNS; CDR2 reads SASEGT. This CDR3 has 14 residues. For the CDR3, the DNA is TGTGCCAGCAGTGAAGCTCCAGGGAACTATGGCTACACCTTC. This translates into CASSEAPGNYGYTF.

The V and J genes are TRBV12-3 or TRBV12-4 and TRBJ1-1; no reliable D call. The CDR3 runs to 14 residues. The germline V and J ends were trimmed by 6 bases and 0 bases, with 11 bases remaining between them. CDR3 protein: CASRLHGVNTEAFF. CDR3 nucleotides: TGTGCCAGCAGACTCCACGGTGTGAACACTGAAGCTTTCTTT.